These T cell receptor beta chains were read from a single sample in a study of blood T cell repertoires in COVID-19. Sequencing used immunoSEQ multiplex PCR; TCRdb keeps in-frame clones, though not all of them. The sample lists about 400,000 clones; 70% to 90% were seen once. Material for sequencing was PBMCs or T cells enriched from blood (not recorded which). The origin of the receptors is a woman in her thirties or forties with acute COVID-19. The CDR3 runs from the conserved cysteine through the conserved F or W. D genes are given only for firm matches. Size values are once, few and many counts, or a class for expanded clones, and some rows have none.

TGTGCCAGCAGCTTAAAGACAACCTACGAGCAGTACTTC,CASSLKTTYEQYF,.,.,TRBJ2-7,TRBV11-2
TGTGCCAGCAGTGAAGCACCCCAAAGGACAGGGATCAATTCACCCCTCCACTTT,CASSEAPQRTGINSPLHF,TRBD1,.,TRBJ1-6,TRBV6-1
TGTGCCAGCAGCTCAGGGGGCAGGAACACTGAAGCTTTCTTT,CASSSGGRNTEAFF,TRBD1,.,TRBJ1-1,TRBV13
TGTGCCAGCAGCGTAGGCTCCAAGACAGGGGGCTATGGCTACACCTTC,CASSVGSKTGGYGYTF,TRBD1,.,TRBJ1-2,TRBV9
TGTGCCAGTAGTATTTATCTTGACAGTAGGCAACGTAATGAGCAGTTCTTC,CASSIYLDSRQRNEQFF,.,.,TRBJ2-1,TRBV19
TGTGCCAGTAGTATGACCTGGACAGCGTACGAGCAGTACTTC,CASSMTWTAYEQYF,.,.,TRBJ2-7,TRBV19
TGTGCCACCAGTGATCCCGGGACAGGGTCCTACGAGCAGTACTTC,CATSDPGTGSYEQYF,TRBD1,.,TRBJ2-7,TRBV24-1
TGTGCCAGCAGCTCCTTGGCGGGGGGGGGACCAGATACGCAGTATTTT,CASSSLAGGGPDTQYF,TRBD2,once,TRBJ2-3,TRBV9
TGTGCCAGCACGGTTTACGGGGGTCAAAACAATGAGCAGTTCTTC,CASTVYGGQNNEQFF,.,.,TRBJ2-1,TRBV2
TGTGCCAGCAGACACAATTCTGCGGAGGAGCTGTTTTTT,CASRHNSAEELFF,.,.,TRBJ2-2,TRBV6-5
TGTGCCATCAGTGGGGGGGAGCCTAACTATGGCTACACCTTC,CAISGGEPNYGYTF,.,.,TRBJ1-2,TRBV10-3
TGTGCCAGCAGCTTAGGGGTACAGGTTAACTATGGCTACACCTTC,CASSLGVQVNYGYTF,.,few,TRBJ1-2,TRBV7-2
TGTGCCACTCGGGGGGTCACCGGGGAGCTGTTTTTT,CATRGVTGELFF,TRBD2,.,TRBJ2-2,TRBV24-1
TGCGCCAGCAGCTTGGTCCAGATGAATGAAAAACTGTTTTTT,CASSLVQMNEKLFF,.,.,TRBJ1-4,TRBV5-1
TGTGCCAGCAGCCCGGGACAGGGGGTCGGGGAGCTGTTTTTT,CASSPGQGVGELFF,TRBD1,.,TRBJ2-2,TRBV7-9
TGTGCCAGCAGCGTAGGTGGGGCCGGAGATACGCAGTATTTT,CASSVGGAGDTQYF,.,.,TRBJ2-3,TRBV9
TGCGCCAGCAGCTCTTCTACCGCCGTGAACACTGAAGCTTTCTTT,CASSSSTAVNTEAFF,.,.,TRBJ1-1,TRBV5-1
TGTGCCAGCAGCTTAGTGGGCGCCGTCTCTGGAAACACCATATATTTT,CASSLVGAVSGNTIYF,.,.,TRBJ1-3,TRBV7-2
TGTGCTAGTGGTTTGGTGGGGACTAGCGGGTGGAATGAGCAGTTCTTC,CASGLVGTSGWNEQFF,TRBD2,.,TRBJ2-1,TRBV12-5
TGTGCCAGCAGTGTAGTCACCGGGACAGGGGGCATGAACACTGAAGCTTTCTTT,CASSVVTGTGGMNTEAFF,TRBD1,.,TRBJ1-1,TRBV6-1
TGTGCCAGCAGCTTGAGGGGGACCTACAATGAGCAGTTCTTC,CASSLRGTYNEQFF,.,.,TRBJ2-1,TRBV11-2
TGCGCCAGCTCTAATTATAAAGGGGGCGGGACAGATACGCAGTATTTT,CASSNYKGGGTDTQYF,TRBD1,.,TRBJ2-3,TRBV5-1
TGTGCCAGCAGCAAGACAGGCAGGAGCAATCAGCCCCAGCATTTT,CASSKTGRSNQPQHF,.,.,TRBJ1-5,TRBV9
TGTGCCAGCAGTTGGGTCAGGGCTTGGGTGGGCACTGAAGCTTTCTTT,CASSWVRAWVGTEAFF,.,.,TRBJ1-1,TRBV27
TGCGCCAGCAGCCAAGCTGCCAGTGGACATCTGAATTCACCCCTCCACTTT,CASSQAASGHLNSPLHF,.,.,TRBJ1-6,TRBV4-1
TGCAGTGCTAGTCGCCTAGCGGGGGGTTCCTACAATGAGCAGTTCTTC,CSASRLAGGSYNEQFF,TRBD2,.,TRBJ2-1,TRBV20-1
TGTGCCTGGGGGACAGTGTCTGGAAACACCATATATTTT,CAWGTVSGNTIYF,TRBD1,.,TRBJ1-3,TRBV30
TGCGCCAGCAGCTCCTCTAGCGGGGGCGCTATTTACGAGCAGTACTTC,CASSSSSGGAIYEQYF,TRBD2,.,TRBJ2-7,TRBV5-1
TGTGCCAGCAATAACAGGGGCCCGACAGATACGCAGTATTTT,CASNNRGPTDTQYF,TRBD1,.,TRBJ2-3,TRBV2
TGTGCCAGCATTGGCAGGGGTAGCAATCAGCCCCAGCATTTT,CASIGRGSNQPQHF,.,.,TRBJ1-5,TRBV6-5
TGTGCCAGCAGCCAAGTCCGAGGGAAAGAGACCCAGTACTTC,CASSQVRGKETQYF,.,.,TRBJ2-5,TRBV3-1/TRBV3-2
TGTGCCAGCAGCTACGGACAGGGTATGAACACTGAAGCTTTCTTT,CASSYGQGMNTEAFF,TRBD1,.,TRBJ1-1,TRBV9
TGTGCCTGGAGTGTACAGGGGGTTGGTGAAAAACTGTTTTTT,CAWSVQGVGEKLFF,TRBD1,once,TRBJ1-4,TRBV30